These T cell receptor beta chains were read from a single sample in a study of cytomegalovirus exposure and HLA in healthy donors. Produced via immunoSEQ multiplex PCR; TCRdb's table is partial and in-frame only. The sample gives roughly 150,000 clones, 70% to 90% of which show up once; roughly 5.7% is in the top ten. The sequencing sample was made of PBMCs. All receptors come from a woman aged 25 to 39 in good health and CMV-seronegative. The CDR3 runs from the conserved cysteine through the conserved F or W. D genes are given only for firm matches. Clone size is not always given. Where it is, it says once, few, many or a class for expanded clones.

>NA|TRBV5-1|NA|TRBJ1-3
TGCGCCAGCAGCTTGTCCGGGGGCGCGGGAGGAAACACCATATATTTT
CASSLSGGAGGNTIYF
>TRBD1|TRBV15|NA|TRBJ1-2
TGTGCCACCAGAGACAGACGGACAGGCGTACAAGCTAACTATGGCTACACCTTC
CATRDRRTGVQANYGYTF
>NA|TRBV7-8|NA|TRBJ2-7
TGTGCCAGCAGCTCAGCGGAGTCCTACGAGCAGTACTTC
CASSSAESYEQYF
>NA|TRBV11-2|NA|TRBJ2-1
TGTGCCAGCAGCTACTCCATAGGCACCTACAATGAGCAGTTCTTC
CASSYSIGTYNEQFF
>TRBD1|TRBV19|once|TRBJ1-5
TGTGCCAGTAGTACGTCTGGACAGGGTCGTCAGCCCCAGCATTTT
CASSTSGQGRQPQHF
>TRBD1|TRBV29-1|NA|TRBJ2-7
TGCAGCGTTGTTAGGGGGCTGACCTACGAGCAGTACTTC
CSVVRGLTYEQYF
>NA|TRBV6-5|NA|TRBJ2-7
TGTGCCAGCAGCCTACAAGCCTCCTACGAGCAGTACTTC
CASSLQASYEQYF
>TRBD1|TRBV30|NA|TRBJ2-7
TGTGCCTGGAGGGAGACAGGGGTTTACGAGCAGTACTTC
CAWRETGVYEQYF
>NA|TRBV6-1|NA|TRBJ1-5
TGTGCCAGCAGTGAAGGCGGATACAGGGTTCAGCCCCAGCATTTT
CASSEGGYRVQPQHF
>NA|TRBV9|NA|TRBJ2-1
TGTGCCAGCAGCCCAAAGAGCTCCTACAATGAGCAGTTCTTC
CASSPKSSYNEQFF
>NA|TRBV5-6|NA|TRBJ1-1
TGTGCCAGCAGCCCGGGGGGGAGGGCTGAAGCTTTCTTT
CASSPGGRAEAFF
>NA|TRBV10-1|NA|TRBJ2-2
TGCGCCAGCAGTGGTTCGACAGGGACTCTAGGTACGAACACCGGGGAGCTGTTTTTT
CASSGSTGTLGTNTGELFF
>NA|TRBV5-6|few|TRBJ1-2
TGTGCCAGCAGCACCCGGGGAGGGGCACAAAACTATGGCTACACCTTC
CASSTRGGAQNYGYTF
>NA|TRBV7-9|NA|TRBJ2-1
TGTGCCAGCAGCCCCCCTTCGGGTGGGAGAGTCTTC
CASSPPSGGRVF
>NA|TRBV6-4|NA|TRBJ2-3
TGTGCCAGCAGTGATCAGGCTACAGATACGCAGTATTTT
CASSDQATDTQYF
>NA|TRBV27|NA|TRBJ1-4
TGTGCCAGCAGTTTATCGTACCCTTGGGGGGGGAAAACTAATGAAAAACTGTTTTTT
CASSLSYPWGGKTNEKLFF
>NA|TRBV5-6|once|TRBJ1-6
TGTGCCAGCAGCTACTGGACAGTAACAAATTCACCCCTCCACTTT
CASSYWTVTNSPLHF
>NA|TRBV2|few|TRBJ2-5
TGTGCCAGCCTCCCGGAATTAGAGACCCAGTACTTC
CASLPELETQYF
>NA|TRBV7-9|NA|TRBJ1-1
TGTGCCACGACTCAAGGATCGGCCATGAACACTGAAGCTTTCTTT
CATTQGSAMNTEAFF
>NA|TRBV6-5|NA|TRBJ1-4
TGTGCCAGCAGTTACTCCTTTACAGCAACTAATGAAAAACTGTTTTTT
CASSYSFTATNEKLFF
>TRBD1|TRBV27|NA|TRBJ2-7
TGTGCCAGCAGTCGCTCCGGGACAGGGGTCGAGCAGTACTTC
CASSRSGTGVEQYF
>NA|TRBV15|NA|TRBJ2-3
TGTGCCACCAGCAGAACTGCCGGAGGAGTAACAGATACGCAGTATTTT
CATSRTAGGVTDTQYF
>NA|TRBV6-5|NA|TRBJ2-7
TGTGCCAGCAGTTACTCGATCGGTCGACACCCCTACGAGCAGTACTTC
CASSYSIGRHPYEQYF
>NA|TRBV27|NA|TRBJ1-1
TGTGCCAGCAGTTTTGTGCGGGGGCGGACTGAAGCTTTCTTT
CASSFVRGRTEAFF
>NA|TRBV19|NA|TRBJ2-7
TGTGCCAGTAGTCCCCTCCCGGGGTCGAATCGCTACGAGCAGTACTTC
CASSPLPGSNRYEQYF
>NA|TRBV28|NA|TRBJ1-1
TGTGCCAGCAGTGGCCCCCGGGACATGTATGGGGACACTGAAGCTTTCTTT
CASSGPRDMYGDTEAFF
>TRBD1|TRBV7-9|NA|TRBJ1-2
TGTGCCAGCAGCTTAGGACAGGGGCCCCAATATGGCTACACCTTC
CASSLGQGPQYGYTF
>TRBD1|TRBV28|NA|TRBJ2-7
TGTGCCACCCAGGGGGTGGTGTCCTACGAGCAGTACTTC
CATQGVVSYEQYF
>NA|TRBV9|many|TRBJ2-7
TGTGCCAGCAGCGTAGCACAGTCCTCCTACGAGCAGTACTTC
CASSVAQSSYEQYF
>TRBD1|TRBV19|NA|TRBJ1-2
TGTGCCAGTAGTATAACAGGGGGCGTCTATGGCTACACCTTC
CASSITGGVYGYTF
>NA|TRBV6-5|NA|TRBJ1-4
TGTGCCAGCACCATAAACCGCGGGGCACGAGAAAAACTGTTTTTT
CASTINRGAREKLFF
>NA|TRBV7-6|NA|TRBJ2-5
TGTGCCAGCAGTTTGGGTAGTAAAGAGACCCAGTACTTC
CASSLGSKETQYF
>TRBD1|TRBV6-1|NA|TRBJ2-5
TGTGCCAGCAGTGAAGGCATCAGGGGGCTAGAGACCCAGTACTTC
CASSEGIRGLETQYF
>NA|TRBV5-1|NA|TRBJ1-3
TGCGCCAGCAGCTTGTCGAGCTCTGGAAACACCATATATTTT
CASSLSSSGNTIYF
>NA|TRBV9|NA|TRBJ2-2
TGTGCCAGCAGCGTAGTATCTACCTACACCGGGGAGCTGTTTTTT
CASSVVSTYTGELFF
>NA|TRBV7-9|once|TRBJ2-5
TGTGCCAGCAGCTTAGTTGGTCGGCGGGGACAGGAGACCCAGTACTTC
CASSLVGRRGQETQYF
>TRBD2|TRBV7-2|few|TRBJ2-3
TGTGCCAGCAGCTTAAATCCTAGCCTAGCGGGCACAGATACGCAGTATTTT
CASSLNPSLAGTDTQYF
>NA|TRBV4-3|few|TRBJ1-1
TGCGCCAGCAGCCATCGGGTAGGACCGGCGAACACTGAAGCTTTCTTT
CASSHRVGPANTEAFF
>TRBD1|TRBV5-1|NA|TRBJ1-2
TGCGCCAGCAGCCCTGACAGGGGAGGTGGCTACACCTTC
CASSPDRGGGYTF
>TRBD2|TRBV7-3|NA|TRBJ2-3
TGTGCCAGCAGGCGAGGGACTAGCGGGAGTGTCGCAGATACGCAGTATTTT
CASRRGTSGSVADTQYF
>NA|TRBV5-1|NA|TRBJ2-3
TGCGCCAGCAGCGGGGGGACTCCAAGCACAGATACGCAGTATTTT
CASSGGTPSTDTQYF
>TRBD1|TRBV27|few|TRBJ1-1
TGTGCCAGCAGTCGACCGGGACAGATGAACACTGAAGCTTTCTTT
CASSRPGQMNTEAFF
>TRBD1|TRBV2|NA|TRBJ2-1
TGTGCCAGCAAATTCGGGACAGGGTCAAGCAATGAGCAGTTCTTC
CASKFGTGSSNEQFF
>NA|TRBV7-8|NA|TRBJ2-2
TGTGCCAGCAGCTTAGGGGGGCCGGTGGCCGGGGAGCTGTTTTTT
CASSLGGPVAGELFF
>NA|TRBV4-2|NA|TRBJ2-1
TGTGCCAGCAGCCAAGGCCCCGGGACCAACTACAATGAGCAGTTCTTC
CASSQGPGTNYNEQFF